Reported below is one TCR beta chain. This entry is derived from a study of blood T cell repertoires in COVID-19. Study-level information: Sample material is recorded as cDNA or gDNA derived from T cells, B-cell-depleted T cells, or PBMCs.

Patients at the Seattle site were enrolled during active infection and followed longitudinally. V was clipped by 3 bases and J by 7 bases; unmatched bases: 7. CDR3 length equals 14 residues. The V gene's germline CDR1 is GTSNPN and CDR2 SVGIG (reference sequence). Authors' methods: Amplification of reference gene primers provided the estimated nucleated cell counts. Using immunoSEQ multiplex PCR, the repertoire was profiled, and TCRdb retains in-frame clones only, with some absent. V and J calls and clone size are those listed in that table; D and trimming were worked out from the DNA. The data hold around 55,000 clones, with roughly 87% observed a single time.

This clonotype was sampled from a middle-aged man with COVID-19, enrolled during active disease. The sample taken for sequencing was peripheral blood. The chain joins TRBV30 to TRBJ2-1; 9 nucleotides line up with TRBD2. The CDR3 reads CAWSPGLAVNEQFF. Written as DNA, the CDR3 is TGTGCCTGGAGCCCGGGACTAGCAGTGAATGAGCAGTTCTTC.